This T cell receptor (beta chain) was identified in a study of shared clonotypes between healthy human individuals. Libraries were prepared by immunoSEQ multiplex PCR; TCRdb keeps only in-frame clonotypes and omits some of them. The sample shows under 1,100,000 clones, approximately 76% of them seen only once. The CDR3 covers 16 residues. Unmatched junction bases numbered 6, after V lost 5 bases and J lost 6 bases. Germline V lookup: CDR1 SEHNR, CDR2 FQNEAQ (reference sequence). The clonotype comes from a man aged 18 to 35 in good health. Sequenced: memory CD4+ T cells sorted from blood. Stated subset: CD45RA-negative fraction. The chain uses TRBV7-9 and TRBJ2-4; 14 bases are shared with TRBD2. The CDR3, as DNA: TGTGCCAGCAGCCGAGGGACTAGCGGGAGTATAAACATTCAGTACTTC. Residues: CASSRGTSGSINIQYF.